A selection of T cell receptor beta chains follows, all from one sample in a study of T cell repertoires in cytomegalovirus infection. No antigen is known for these receptors. TCRdb fed the reads into MiXCR, producing one record per CDR3 protein. The data contain 450,000 to 550,000 distinct CDR3 sequences, roughly 46% of them seen just once; the ten biggest clones take up approximately 40%. The sequencing used cultured PBMCs, collected from culture after CMV antigen stimulation. Source of these receptors: a human donor in good health (CMV status not recorded). Some clones in this sample may be carry-over from other donors' samples. Each CDR3 is given with its conserved first and last residue. A D gene is named only where the DNA matches it firmly. A row's size may be missing; if present it is once, few, many or a size class.

CDR3 length	clone size	D gene	V gene	J gene	CDR3 protein	CDR3 DNA
16	few	TRBD2	TRBV27	TRBJ2-3	CASTLVAGGHQDTQYF	TGTGCCAGCACCTTGGTAGCGGGGGGGCATCAAGATACGCAGTATTTT
15	few	TRBD1	TRBV6-1	TRBJ1-1	CASSDPTGGKTEAFF	TGTGCCAGCAGTGACCCGACAGGGGGAAAAACTGAAGCTTTCTTT
16	few	TRBD1	TRBV28	TRBJ1-4	CASSSPGTGGNEKLFF	TGTGCCAGCAGTTCCCCCGGGACAGGGGGTAATGAAAAACTGTTTTTT
15	.	.	TRBV11-2	TRBJ2-3	CASSLTGSVQDTQYF	TGTGCCAGCAGCTTAACTGGGAGTGTACAAGATACGCAGTATTTT
16	.	TRBD2	TRBV10-3	TRBJ2-7	CAISDPGREGTYEQYF	TGTGCCATCAGTGACCCGGGGCGGGAGGGGACCTACGAGCAGTACTTC
13	.	.	TRBV5-4	TRBJ2-2	CASRDRHTGELFF	TGTGCCAGCCGCGACAGACACACCGGGGAGCTGTTTTTT
13	once	.	TRBV12-3/TRBV12-4	TRBJ1-1	CASSPGMDTEAFF	TGTGCCAGCAGTCCCGGGATGGACACTGAAGCTTTCTTT
16	.	.	TRBV20-1	TRBJ2-2	CSARDSGTVDTGELFF	TGCAGTGCTAGAGACTCCGGGACTGTTGACACCGGGGAGCTGTTTTTT
15	.	.	TRBV4-3	TRBJ2-1	CASSQDRAPWLVQFF	TGCGCCAGCAGCCAAGATAGAGCTCCGTGGTTGGTGCAGTTCTTC
16	.	.	TRBV7-2	TRBJ2-3	CASTLVGEGGIDTQYF	TGTGCCAGCACTCTCGTGGGGGAGGGGGGGATAGATACGCAGTATTTT
15	.	TRBD2	TRBV30	TRBJ2-7	CATDPSGRASGEQYF	TGTGCCACCGATCCTAGCGGGAGGGCCTCGGGCGAGCAGTACTTC
13	.	.	TRBV4-1	TRBJ1-4	CASSRGIGEKLFF	TGCGCCAGCAGCAGAGGTATAGGGGAAAAACTGTTTTTT
15	few	.	TRBV7-2	TRBJ1-5	CASSQRTGSDQPQHF	TGTGCCAGCAGCCAACGCACAGGGAGTGACCAGCCCCAGCATTTT
14	.	.	TRBV7-2	TRBJ2-3	CASSPPTSPDTQYF	TGTGCCAGCAGCCCCCCGACATCCCCAGATACGCAGTATTTT
11	.	.	TRBV10-2	TRBJ1-2	CATRGDYGYTF	TGCGCCACCAGGGGTGACTATGGCTACACCTTC
13	many	TRBD2	TRBV20-1	TRBJ2-1	CSASVAGGNEQFF	TGCAGTGCTAGTGTAGCGGGGGGCAATGAGCAGTTCTTC
15	few	TRBD1	TRBV4-2	TRBJ1-1	CASSPETGTNTEAFF	TGTGCCAGCAGCCCAGAGACAGGGACGAACACTGAAGCTTTCTTT
15	few	TRBD1	TRBV15	TRBJ2-5	CATSRYRGQRETQYF	TGTGCCACCAGCAGATACCGGGGACAGCGGGAGACCCAGTACTTC
16	.	.	TRBV11-2	TRBJ1-1	CASSSDSWYMNTEAFF	TGTGCCAGCAGCTCGGACAGTTGGTACATGAACACTGAAGCTTTCTTT
13	.	.	TRBV2	TRBJ1-6	CASTSEKDSPLHF	TGTGCCAGCACCTCCGAGAAAGATTCACCCCTCCACTTT
16	.	.	TRBV7-2	TRBJ2-1	CASSLVSFEPLNEQFF	TGTGCCAGCAGCTTAGTGTCGTTCGAGCCCCTCAATGAGCAGTTCTTC
13	few	.	TRBV15	TRBJ1-1	CATSGGPFTEAFF	TGTGCCACCAGCGGAGGACCGTTCACTGAAGCTTTCTTT
14	many	.	TRBV7-9	TRBJ1-5	CASSNSDVGQPQHF	TGTGCCAGCAGTAACTCCGACGTGGGTCAGCCCCAGCATTTT
14	.	.	TRBV7-3	TRBJ1-1	CASSTRTVRAEAFF	TGTGCCAGCAGCACCCGGACAGTTCGGGCTGAAGCTTTCTTT
11	.	.	TRBV20-1	TRBJ1-2	CSAPDSYGYTF	TGCAGTGCTCCAGACAGCTATGGCTACACCTTC
12	.	.	TRBV2	TRBJ1-2	CASSEERYGYTF	TGTGCCAGCAGTGAGGAACGCTATGGCTACACCTTC
13	.	.	TRBV12-3/TRBV12-4	TRBJ1-6	CASSFAPDRPLHF	TGTGCCAGCAGTTTTGCCCCGGACCGGCCCCTCCACTTT
18	.	TRBD2	TRBV7-2	TRBJ2-1	CASSFTGAAGGIYNEQFF	TGTGCCAGCAGCTTTACGGGGGCAGCGGGGGGCATTTACAATGAGCAGTTCTTC
16	few	TRBD2	TRBV5-6	TRBJ2-1	CASSSGTSGSLYEQFF	TGTGCCAGCAGCTCCGGGACTAGCGGGAGTTTATATGAGCAGTTCTTC
15	once	.	TRBV7-2	TRBJ2-3	CASSPLGSGTDTQYF	TGTGCCAGCAGCCCACTAGGTAGTGGCACAGATACGCAGTATTTT
13	.	.	TRBV5-4	TRBJ2-7	CASSLSGSHEQYF	TGTGCCAGCAGCTTGTCGGGGAGTCACGAGCAGTACTTC
13	.	TRBD1	TRBV20-1	TRBJ1-5	CSASAGGNQPQHF	TGCAGTGCTAGCGCAGGGGGTAATCAGCCCCAGCATTTT
15	few	.	TRBV6-6	TRBJ1-2	CASSYSTTRGPGYTF	TGTGCCAGCAGTTACTCTACCACCAGGGGACCTGGCTACACCTTC
16	.	.	TRBV7-2	TRBJ1-5	CASSLIGGLSNQPQHF	TGTGCCAGCAGCCTTATTGGGGGCTTGAGCAATCAGCCCCAGCATTTT
16	few	TRBD2	TRBV30	TRBJ2-7	CAARAGPGGASYEQYF	TGTGCCGCGAGAGCAGGTCCGGGAGGGGCATCCTACGAGCAGTACTTC
16	many	.	TRBV7-2	TRBJ2-2	CASSRQVAANTGELFF	TGTGCCAGCAGCCGACAGGTCGCTGCGAACACCGGGGAGCTGTTTTTT
15	.	.	TRBV4-1	TRBJ2-7	CASSQDPGRSYEQYF	TGCGCCAGCAGCCAAGATCCAGGGCGCTCCTACGAGCAGTACTTC
16	few	.	TRBV7-8	TRBJ1-1	CASSALQGLEDTEAFF	TGTGCCAGCAGCGCATTACAGGGTTTAGAAGACACTGAAGCTTTCTTT
12	few	TRBD1	TRBV2	TRBJ1-1	CASRRTGTEAFF	TGTGCCAGCAGGAGGACAGGGACTGAAGCTTTCTTT
15	.	TRBD1	TRBV7-8	TRBJ1-1	CASSFLWTGATEAFF	TGTGCCAGCAGCTTCCTCTGGACAGGGGCCACTGAAGCTTTCTTT
13	few	TRBD2	TRBV5-6	TRBJ2-7	CASTNSGGNEQYF	TGTGCCAGCACCAACTCCGGGGGGAACGAGCAGTACTTC
14	.	TRBD1	TRBV6-8	TRBJ1-1	CASIPDRGPTEAFF	TGTGCCAGCATACCCGACAGGGGGCCGACTGAAGCTTTCTTT
15	.	.	TRBV11-2	TRBJ2-1	CASSLKGLVYNEQFF	TGTGCCAGCAGCTTAAAGGGCCTAGTCTACAATGAGCAGTTCTTC
16	.	.	TRBV7-6	TRBJ2-3	CASSLGGGWVDDTQYF	TGTGCCAGCAGCCTAGGAGGAGGGTGGGTTGACGATACGCAGTATTTT
18	.	TRBD2	TRBV7-9	TRBJ2-4	CASSLVAGGPEAKNIQYF	TGTGCCAGCAGCTTAGTAGCGGGGGGGCCTGAGGCCAAAAACATTCAGTACTTC
15	.	.	TRBV6-7	TRBJ1-1	CASSCPRNMNTEAFF	TGTGCCAGCAGTTGCCCAAGAAACATGAACACTGAAGCTTTCTTT
13	once	.	TRBV20-1	TRBJ2-5	CSAAQWAGETQYF	TGCAGTGCGGCTCAGTGGGCGGGAGAGACCCAGTACTTC
16	.	.	TRBV10-3	TRBJ1-3	CAISDPPRSSGNTIYF	TGTGCCATCAGTGACCCCCCGCGGAGCTCTGGAAACACCATATATTTT
12	.	.	TRBV6-1	TRBJ2-1	CASTNGVREQFF	TGTGCCAGCACCAACGGGGTGCGTGAGCAGTTCTTC
15	.	TRBD1	TRBV20-1	TRBJ1-5	CSARGTVVGNQPQHF	TGCAGTGCTAGGGGGACAGTGGTTGGCAATCAGCCCCAGCATTTT
14	.	.	TRBV19	TRBJ1-1	CAPSPSGPRTEAFF	TGTGCCCCAAGCCCCTCGGGGCCGCGGACTGAAGCTTTCTTT
15	few	TRBD1	TRBV4-1	TRBJ2-3	CASSQGQGFTDTQYF	TGCGCCAGCAGCCAGGGACAGGGATTTACAGATACGCAGTATTTT